This paragraph covers one T cell receptor (beta chain) sequence. A much more abundant neighbour one base away suggests this may be a read error. The data originate from a study of T-cell reconstitution after alpha-beta-depleted transplantation in children. Construction of the TCRbeta library involved unique molecular identifiers. TCRdb re-called the PCR reads through MiXCR, storing one row per CDR3 protein. Counted here are some 600,000 distinct CDR3 sequences, roughly 15% occurring once; the ten biggest clones make up approximately 1.1%. The material was PBMCs from the stem cell graft donor, obtained from the stem cell graft. This TCR was recovered from a human donor who donated a stem cell graft to a child with acute myeloid leukemia.

This CDR3 is CASSPTWTSGKETQYF. The CDR3 DNA sequence: TGTGCCAGCAGCCCTACATGGACTAGCGGAAAAGAGACCCAGTACTTC. This chain uses TRBV9 with TRBJ2-5; 10 bases line up with TRBD2. This CDR3 has 16 amino acids. Germline V gene sequence: CDR1 SGDLS, CDR2 YYNGEE. V shed 4 bases, J shed 3 bases, and the junction held 9 bases outside the gene matches.